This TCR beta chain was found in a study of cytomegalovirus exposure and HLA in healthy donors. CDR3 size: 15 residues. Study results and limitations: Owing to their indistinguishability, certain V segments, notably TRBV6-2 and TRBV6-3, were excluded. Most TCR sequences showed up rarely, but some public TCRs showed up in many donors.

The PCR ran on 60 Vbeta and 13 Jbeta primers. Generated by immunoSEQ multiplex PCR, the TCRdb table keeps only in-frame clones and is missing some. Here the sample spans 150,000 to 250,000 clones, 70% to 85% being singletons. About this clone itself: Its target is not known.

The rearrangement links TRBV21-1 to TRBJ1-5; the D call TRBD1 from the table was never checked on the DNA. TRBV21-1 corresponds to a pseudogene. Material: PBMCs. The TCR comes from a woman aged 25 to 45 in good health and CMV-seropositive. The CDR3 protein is CASTNTDISNQPQHF. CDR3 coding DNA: TGTGCCAGCACCAATACCGACATAAGCAATCAGCCCCAGCATTTT.